This entry lists 15 T cell receptor beta chains sequenced from one sample in a study of blood T cell repertoires in COVID-19. The protocol was immunoSEQ multiplex PCR, while the TCRdb copy is restricted to in-frame clones and leaves out a portion. Counted here are 73,000 or so clones, more than 85% occurring once; the ten biggest clones make up around 13%. Sequencing was performed on peripheral blood. All receptors derive from a human donor with active COVID-19. The donor label of this sample is uncertain.

The chain couples TRBV29-1 to TRBJ1-2, with unresolved D. Germline lookup yields CDR1 SQVTM and CDR2 ANQGSEA. V shed 4 bases and J shed 5 bases, with 11 bases lying between them. The CDR3 has 12 residues. The CDR3 sequence: CSVGGPPYGYTF. In DNA form, the CDR3 reads TGCAGCGTTGGCGGCCCACCGTATGGCTACACCTTC.

This rearrangement joins TRBV5-6 to TRBJ1-6; 9 bases match TRBD1. This CDR3 contains 17 residues. Germline CDR1 is SGHDT and CDR2 is YYEEEE. Trimming removed 0 bases from V and 14 bases from J; junction bases left unmatched: 15. Here the CDR3 DNA reads TGTGCCAGCAGCTTGGGAGGACAGGGGACGGCAAGGTTGTCCCTCCACTTT. Translating gives CASSLGGQGTARLSLHF.

The V and J genes are TRBV12-3 or TRBV12-4 and TRBJ2-2; D gene uncertain. The CDR3 is made up of 13 amino acids. CDR3 sequence: CALRSSYTGELFF. DNA for the CDR3: TGTGCACTAAGGTCCTCATACACCGGGGAGCTGTTTTTT.

This clone was seen a few times. V and J are TRBV5-6 and TRBJ2-7, with TRBD2 as a possible D gene (5 bases). The length of the CDR3 is 13 residues. The germline V and J ends were trimmed by 6 bases and 2 bases, with 12 bases remaining between them. Germline CDR1 SGHDT, CDR2 YYEEEE. The CDR3 DNA is TGTGCCAGCAAATGGACGGGGACCTACGAGCAGTACTTC. Its protein is CASKWTGTYEQYF.

This chain connects TRBV28 to TRBJ2-4; tentative D call: TRBD2 (6 bases). The CDR3 is made up of 15 amino acids. The V gene's germline CDR1 is MDHEN and CDR2 SYDVKM. The V end lost 5 bases, the J end lost 2 bases, and 13 bases lay between the germline ends. CDR3 DNA sequence: TGTGCCAGCAGTACGCCGGGAGACACCAAAAACATTCAGTACTTC. Translation gives CASSTPGDTKNIQYF.

The V call is TRBV4-1, the J call TRBJ2-1, with D unresolved. V was trimmed by 0 bases and J by 7 bases, leaving 10 bases between them. Germline V gene sequence: CDR1 MGHRA, CDR2 YSYEKL. CDR3 size: 14 residues. For the CDR3, the DNA is TGCGCCAGCAGCCAAGATCAGCCTAGGAATGAGCAGTTCTTC. Amino acids: CASSQDQPRNEQFF.

This chain links TRBV28 with TRBJ2-3, with a possible D match to TRBD2 (6 bases). Germline lookup yields CDR1 MDHEN and CDR2 SYDVKM. V gave up 5 bases and J gave up 2 bases, with 26 bases separating them. The CDR3 has 19 residues. In DNA, the CDR3 is TGTGCCAGCAGTCTCAGGACACACTTAGCGGAACCTTACACAGATACGCAGTATTTT. This codes for CASSLRTHLAEPYTDTQYF.

This chain joins TRBV9 and TRBJ1-6; 9 bases match TRBD1. J lost 10 bases, V lost 5 bases, and 7 bases had no gene match. The CDR3 is 14 residues long. Germline CDR1 SGDLS, CDR2 YYNGEE. The CDR3 DNA reads as TGTGCCAGCAGTGCCGGGACAGGGTTCTCACCCCTCCACTTT. Translating gives CASSAGTGFSPLHF.

The rearrangement links TRBV18 to TRBJ1-3; a possible D gene is TRBD1 (5 bases). CDR1 is KGHSH and CDR2 is LQKENI in the germline V gene. The CDR3 has 14 residues. V lost 5 bases to trimming and J lost 2 bases, with 10 bases between them. In nucleotides, the CDR3 is TGTGCCAGCTCAATACAGGTTACTGGAAACACCATATATTTT. It codes for CASSIQVTGNTIYF.

J is TRBJ2-1 and V is TRBV29-1; 7 bases fit TRBD2. Germline trimming cut 3 bases from V and 6 bases from J; bases unmatched to any gene: 2. Germline CDR1 and CDR2: SQVTM and ANQGSEA. This CDR3 is built from 12 residues. The CDR3 protein is CSVEGGINEQFF. In DNA form, the CDR3 reads TGCAGCGTTGAGGGAGGGATCAATGAGCAGTTCTTC.

V is TRBV28 and J is TRBJ1-2; tentatively, D is TRBD1 (5 bases). The CDR3 spans 18 residues. CDR1 and CDR2 from the germline V gene are MDHEN and SYDVKM. Deletions cut 0 bases from V and 1 base from J, with 18 bases between. This chain's CDR3 is CASSLWTESMTHNYGYTF. The CDR3 nucleotides read TGTGCCAGCAGTTTATGGACAGAGTCGATGACTCATAACTATGGCTACACCTTC.

This chain links TRBV2 with TRBJ2-3; 11 bases are shared with TRBD2. CDR3 length equals 16 residues. Germline CDR1 reads SNHLY; CDR2 reads FYNNEI. Trimming at V came to 1 base and at J to 2 bases, leaving 2 bases not matched to a gene. CDR3 amino acids: CASSEEGLADTDTQYF. The CDR3 DNA follows: TGTGCCAGCAGTGAAGAGGGACTAGCGGACACAGATACGCAGTATTTT.

The CDR3 spells CASSSRTQSNYGYTF. In nucleotides, the CDR3 is TGTGCCAGCAGTTCCCGGACACAATCCAACTATGGCTACACCTTC. The V and J genes are TRBV27 and TRBJ1-2, with D possibly TRBD1 on 5 matching bases. The CDR3 length is 15 residues. Between the trimmed V and J ends, which lost 4 bases and 2 bases, there was a span of 14 bases. Per germline, CDR1 MNHEY and CDR2 SMNVEV (reference sequence).

The rearrangement joins TRBV6-2 or TRBV6-3 to TRBJ2-7, with a possible D match to TRBD2 (5 bases). From germline, CDR1 is MNHEY and CDR2 SVGEGT. CDR3 size: 15 residues. The germline V and J ends were trimmed by 4 bases and 0 bases, with 13 bases remaining between them. CDR3 DNA sequence: TGTGCCAGCAGTTTAATTGGTAGCGCCTCCTACGAGCAGTACTTC. As protein: CASSLIGSASYEQYF.

The chain has TRBV24-1 and TRBJ2-1; 8 bases are shared with TRBD2. In germline, CDR1 is KGHDR, CDR2 SFDVKD. Trimming removed 6 bases from V and 5 bases from J; junction bases left unmatched: 8. The CDR3 totals 15 residues. This chain's CDR3 is CATSFVGRGNNEQFF. CDR3 DNA sequence: TGTGCCACCAGTTTCGTCGGGAGGGGGAACAATGAGCAGTTCTTC.